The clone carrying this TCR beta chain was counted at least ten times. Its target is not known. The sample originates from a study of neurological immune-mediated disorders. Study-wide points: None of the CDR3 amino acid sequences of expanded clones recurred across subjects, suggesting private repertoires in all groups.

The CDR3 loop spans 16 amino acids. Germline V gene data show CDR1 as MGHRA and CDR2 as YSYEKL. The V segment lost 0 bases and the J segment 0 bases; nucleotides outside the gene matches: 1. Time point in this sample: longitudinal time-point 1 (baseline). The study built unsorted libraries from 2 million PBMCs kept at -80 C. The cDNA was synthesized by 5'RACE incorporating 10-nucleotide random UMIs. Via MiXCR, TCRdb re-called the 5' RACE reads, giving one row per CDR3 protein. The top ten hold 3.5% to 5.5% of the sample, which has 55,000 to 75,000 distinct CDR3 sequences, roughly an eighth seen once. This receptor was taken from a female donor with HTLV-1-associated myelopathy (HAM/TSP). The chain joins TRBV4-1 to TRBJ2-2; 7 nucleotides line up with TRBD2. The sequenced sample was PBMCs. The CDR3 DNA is TGCGCCAGCAGCCAAGAGGGGGGGACGAACACCGGGGAGCTGTTTTTT. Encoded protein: CASSQEGGTNTGELFF.